Shown below are 6 T cell receptor beta chains from a single sample sequenced in a study of blood T cell repertoires in COVID-19. Assay used: immunoSEQ multiplex PCR; TCRdb lists only in-frame clones, some missing. The sample carries tens of thousands of clones, around nine tenths recorded once. Sequenced input: peripheral blood. The origin of the receptors is a woman older than 75 with acute or convalescent COVID-19.

This clone has more than one count but fewer than ten. This chain connects TRBV28 to TRBJ1-1; 10 bases map to TRBD1. This CDR3 spans 16 amino acids. J lost 4 bases, V lost 5 bases, and 10 bases had no gene match. The germline CDR1 and CDR2 sequences are MDHEN and SYDVKM. In DNA form, the CDR3 reads TGTGCCAGCAGTCTGCCGGGACAGGGGAGGGGCACTGAAGCTTTCTTT. This sequence encodes CASSLPGQGRGTEAFF.

The sample holds a few counts of this clone. This chain connects TRBV2 to TRBJ2-5, with 9 bases aligning to TRBD2. The CDR3 is 14 residues long. Germline V CDR1 and CDR2: SNHLY, FYNNEI. The junction had 4 bases not matched to a gene; V was cut back by 3 bases and J by 5 bases. CDR3 DNA: TGTGCCAGCAGTGATAGCGGGGGCCGGGAGACCCAGTACTTC. Encoded protein: CASSDSGGRETQYF.

The chain recombines TRBV27 with TRBJ1-5, with a tentative D call TRBD1 (5 bases). CDR1 is MNHEY and CDR2 is SMNVEV in the germline V gene (reference sequence). CDR3 length: 12 amino acids. V was clipped by 8 bases and J by 4 bases, with 9 bases between them. DNA of the CDR3: TGTGCCAGCGGGAAGGGGAATCAGCCCCAGCATTTT. Protein sequence: CASGKGNQPQHF.

The CDR3 here is CASRTGTSGGARNEQFF. CDR3 coding DNA: TGTGCCAGCAGAACCGGGACTAGCGGGGGGGCCAGGAATGAGCAGTTCTTC. The chain couples TRBV27 to TRBJ2-1; 16 positions agree with TRBD2. The germline CDR1 and CDR2 sequences are MNHEY and SMNVEV (reference sequence). This CDR3 comprises 17 residues. Unmatched junction bases numbered 9, after V lost 6 bases and J lost 7 bases.

This sequence joins TRBV6-6 and TRBJ2-7; no clear D. CDR3 length: 12 residues. Trimming took 8 bases from V and 2 from J, leaving 10 bases between them. Germline lookup yields CDR1 MNHNY and CDR2 SVGAGI (reference sequence). This CDR3 reads CASADSTYEQYF. The CDR3 DNA reads as TGTGCCAGCGCGGATTCGACCTACGAGCAGTACTTC.

This clone was seen just once. The rearrangement joins TRBV11-2 to TRBJ2-3; TRBD1 matches 7 bases. The CDR3 length is 15 residues. The germline V gene encodes CDR1 SGHAT and CDR2 FQNNGV. The ends lost 2 bases at V and 2 bases at J; junction bases unmatched: 4. CDR3 residues: CASSLTGAFTDTQYF. As DNA, the CDR3 is TGTGCCAGCAGCTTAACAGGGGCCTTCACAGATACGCAGTATTTT.